The T cell receptor beta chain under discussion was sequenced for a study of CD8+ T cells in alopecia areata. Whole-study findings and limits: Clonality in lesional scalp, especially alopecia totalis/universalis, exceeded that of normal scalp.

The CDR3 runs to 15 residues. The ends lost 4 bases at V and 1 base at J; junction bases unmatched: 4. CDR1 and CDR2 (germline): SGHTA, FQGTGA. The authors sorted CD4+ cells into CD25+CD127- cells for several patients. This clone was picked up a small number of times. Antigen unknown. Once RNA had been extracted, it was reverse transcribed into cDNA to act as the sequencing template. Sequencing was performed with immunoSEQ multiplex PCR; in TCRdb, only in-frame clones are kept and a portion is missing. The table lists 8,000 or so clones, 60% to 85% of them singletons. The sequence derives from a human donor with alopecia areata. Specimen: CD4+ Tregs sorted from blood. This chain links TRBV7-3 with TRBJ2-3, with 8 bases fitting TRBD1. The CDR3 nucleotides read TGTGCCAGCAGCTCACAGGGGGTCGGCACAGATACGCAGTATTTT. Translating it yields CASSSQGVGTDTQYF.